Sequencing of this TCR beta chain was carried out in a study of blood T cells in healthy people across ages. The overall study: Per two T cells, about one barcoded beta molecule was captured through template switching.

With a J-beta primer mix and a sample-barcoded 5' primer, a second PCR ran about 7 to 11 cycles. Every sample gave at least 3 million paired-end reads containing CDR3. TCRdb re-called the 5' RACE reads through MiXCR, storing one row per CDR3 protein. The table includes over 1.5 million distinct CDR3 sequences, roughly 52% detected once. This clonotype has a handful of counts. Germline CDR1 and CDR2: KGHDR and SFDVKD. The length of the CDR3 is 14 residues. Trimming cost V 7 bases and J 4 bases, with 15 bases left between them. Total RNA, at least 5.5 micrograms per sample, was extracted from PBMCs. V usage is TRBV24-1 and J usage is TRBJ1-2; D gene ambiguous. Sequencing was carried out using blood. The TCR sequence derives from a woman aged 40 to 49 in good health. CDR3 bases: TGTGCCACCAGCGGATCCGGGGATGGCTATGGCTACACCTTC. It yields the protein CATSGSGDGYGYTF.